The 29 T cell receptor beta chains below were found in one sample sequenced in a study of cytomegalovirus exposure and HLA in healthy donors. A multiplex PCR was run with 60 Vbeta primers and 13 Jbeta primers. Assay: immunoSEQ multiplex PCR; the TCRdb copy retains only in-frame clones and omits some. The sample contains 90,000 to 140,000 clones, about four fifths of which appear only once. Sequenced input: PBMCs. All receptors come from a man aged 25 to 45 in good health and CMV-seronegative.

The rearrangement uses TRBV19 and TRBJ2-7; 10 positions agree with TRBD1. V lost 1 base, J lost 4 bases, and 4 bases stayed unmatched. The CDR3 consists of 15 residues. Germline V gene lookup returns CDR1 LNHDA and CDR2 SQIVND (reference sequence). The chain's CDR3 is CASSIAGTGDYEQYF. The CDR3 nucleotides read TGTGCCAGTAGTATAGCCGGGACAGGGGATTACGAGCAGTACTTC. The full variable domain, its missing parts supplied by reference TRBV19 and TRBJ2-7, is DGGITQSPKYLFRKEGQNVTLSCEQNLNHDAMYWYRQDPGQGLRLIYYSQIVNDFQKGDIAEGYSVSREKKESFPLTVTSAQKNPTAFYLCASSIAGTGDYEQYFGPGTRLTVT.

J is TRBJ2-7 and V is TRBV9, with 7 nucleotides matching TRBD2. This CDR3 has 15 amino acids. The germline gives CDR1 SGDLS, CDR2 YYNGEE. The V segment lost 0 bases and the J segment 2 bases; nucleotides outside the gene matches: 5. This CDR3 is CASSVGGSDAYEQYF. CDR3 sequence (DNA): TGTGCCAGCAGCGTAGGCGGGAGTGATGCCTACGAGCAGTACTTC.

The V and J genes are TRBV9 and TRBJ1-1; maybe TRBD1 (6 bases). CDR1 is SGDLS and CDR2 is YYNGEE in the germline V gene. The CDR3 is 15 amino acids. V gave up 4 bases and J gave up 0 bases, with 13 bases separating them. CDR3: CASSPRQEMNTEAFF. The CDR3 nucleotides are TGTGCCAGCAGCCCCCGACAGGAGATGAACACTGAAGCTTTCTTT. The full variable domain, with the rest looked up from reference TRBV9 and TRBJ1-1, is DSGVTQTPKHLITATGQRVTLRCSPRSGDLSVYWYQQSLDQGLQFLIQYYNGEERAKGNILERFSAQQFPDLHSELNLSSLELGDSALYFCASSPRQEMNTEAFFGQGTRLTVV.

This clone was picked up one time. The rearrangement links TRBV6-5 to TRBJ1-2; D possibly corresponds to TRBD1 (6 bases). The V gene lost 6 bases and the J gene lost 2 bases, with 10 bases spanning the gap. CDR1 is MNHEY and CDR2 is SVGAGI in the germline V gene. The CDR3 spans 13 residues. The CDR3 coding sequence is TGTGCCAGCAGGACGGACAGAAACTATGGCTACACCTTC. Translated: CASRTDRNYGYTF.

The CDR3 is CASSPQGYEQYF. CDR3 DNA sequence: TGTGCCAGCAGTCCGCAGGGCTACGAGCAGTACTTC. This chain uses TRBV28 with TRBJ2-7, with D perhaps TRBD1 (5 bases). Germline values: CDR1 MDHEN, CDR2 SYDVKM. The germline V and J ends were trimmed by 5 bases and 3 bases, with 8 bases remaining between them. CDR3 size: 12 residues. The whole variable domain, remainder taken from reference TRBV28 and TRBJ2-7, is DVKVTQSSRYLVKRTGEKVFLECVQDMDHENMFWYRQDPGLGLRLIYFSYDVKMKEKGDIPEGYSVSREKKERFSLILESASTNQTSMYLCASSPQGYEQYFGPGTRLTVT.

This clone was detected a few times. This rearrangement joins TRBV5-1 to TRBJ1-1; a weak D match, TRBD1 (6 bases). The CDR3 length is 15 residues. Germline CDR1 reads SGHRS; CDR2 reads YFSETQ. Trimming pared 1 base from V and 1 base from J, leaving 11 bases between. CDR3 amino acids: CASSLQGMGNTEAFF. CDR3 sequence (DNA): TGCGCCAGCAGCTTGCAGGGGATGGGGAACACTGAAGCTTTCTTT.

This clone was counted a few times. The chain links TRBV2 to TRBJ1-1, with D unresolved. Germline values: CDR1 SNHLY, CDR2 FYNNEI. This CDR3 spans 13 amino acids. The V gene lost 6 bases and the J gene lost 0 bases, with 8 bases spanning the gap. CDR3 sequence reads: CASRGGLNTEAFF. CDR3 sequence (DNA): TGTGCCAGCAGAGGAGGTCTGAACACTGAAGCTTTCTTT.

This clone has only a few counts. The chain employs TRBV19 and TRBJ1-1; D is possibly TRBD1 (5 bases). This CDR3 comprises 15 residues. The V end lost 2 bases, the J end lost 1 base, and 11 bases lay between the germline ends. Per the germline V gene, CDR1 is LNHDA and CDR2 is SQIVND (reference sequence). In DNA form, the CDR3 reads TGTGCCAGTAGTATATTTAACAGGCCGAACACTGAAGCTTTCTTT. This translates into CASSIFNRPNTEAFF.

This chain links TRBV28 with TRBJ2-7; a possible D gene is TRBD1 (6 bases). CDR1 MDHEN and CDR2 SYDVKM come from the germline V gene. The V and J ends lost 6 bases and 6 bases respectively, with 15 bases between them. This CDR3 is 13 amino acids long. The chain's CDR3 is CASREGRGGEQYF. The CDR3 DNA reads TGTGCCAGCAGAGAAGGCAGGGGTGGCGAGCAGTACTTC.

The rearrangement joins TRBV30 to TRBJ2-3; TRBD1 matches 7 bases. The CDR3 sequence is 14 residues long. Germline loops: CDR1 GTSNPN, CDR2 SVGIG (reference sequence). J was trimmed by 6 bases and V by 5 bases; bases with no gene match: 11. The CDR3 protein is CAWARDSLGDTQYF. Here the CDR3 DNA reads TGTGCCTGGGCACGGGACAGCCTAGGGGATACGCAGTATTTT. Full variable domain (missing parts from reference TRBV30 and TRBJ2-3): SQTIHQWPATLVQPVGSPLSLECTVEGTSNPNLYWYRQAAGRGLQLLFYSVGIGQISSEVPQNLSASRPQDRQFILSSKKLLLSDSGFYLCAWARDSLGDTQYFGPGTRLTVL.

The CDR3 nucleotides read TGCGCCAGCAGCTCCTCCGGGGGTAGCAATCAGCCCCAGCATTTT. Translation gives CASSSSGGSNQPQHF. The V call is TRBV5-1, the J call TRBJ1-5; the D gene is possibly TRBD1 (5 bases). The CDR3 sequence is 15 residues long. V was clipped by 3 bases and J by 0 bases, with 10 bases between them. Germline V CDR1 and CDR2: SGHRS, YFSETQ.

This chain connects TRBV7-6 to TRBJ2-6; D is perhaps TRBD2 (6 bases). Germline-derived CDR1 and CDR2 are SGHVS and FNYEAQ. The CDR3 is 19 residues long. V lost 6 bases to trimming and J lost 0 bases, with 21 bases between them. This CDR3 reads CASRQRGGPISSGANVLTF. Here the CDR3 DNA reads TGTGCCAGCAGGCAGCGAGGAGGGCCGATCAGCTCTGGGGCCAACGTCCTGACTTTC.

This clone was detected once. This chain connects TRBV28 to TRBJ2-5; 8 bases fit TRBD2. The J call could be wrong; TRBJ2-7 is a better fit for the DNA end. Germline CDR1 reads MDHEN; CDR2 reads SYDVKM. This CDR3 is built from 16 residues. Here the CDR3 DNA reads TGTGCCAGCAGTCCTCCCCCACGGGGACTAGTCTACGAGCAGTACTTC. Translated: CASSPPPRGLVYEQYF.

V is TRBV5-1 and J is TRBJ1-1; D remains unclear. Trimming took off 0 bases at V and 1 base at J, with 7 bases between the two ends. The CDR3 length is 14 residues. The V gene's germline CDR1 is SGHRS and CDR2 YFSETQ. Here the CDR3 DNA reads TGCGCCAGCAGCTTGGCCAACGGGAACACTGAAGCTTTCTTT. Translating it yields CASSLANGNTEAFF.

The V gene is TRBV29-1, the J gene TRBJ1-2; TRBD1 aligns across 8 bases. With 5 bases clipped from V and 2 bases from J, the junction kept 10 bases outside the gene matches. Germline loops: CDR1 SQVTM, CDR2 ANQGSEA. CDR3 length: 15 amino acids. The CDR3 bases are TGCAGCGTTATCGAATGGGACAGGCCGAACTATGGCTACACCTTC. Translating gives CSVIEWDRPNYGYTF. The variable domain in full, with the rest retrieved from reference TRBV29-1 and TRBJ1-2, is SAVISQKPSRDICQRGTSLTIQCQVDSQVTMMFWYRQQPGQSLTLIATANQGSEATYESGFVIDKFPISRPNLTFSTLTVSNMSPEDSSIYLCSVIEWDRPNYGYTFGSGTRLTVV.

The J gene is TRBJ1-4, the V gene TRBV7-2; D remains unclear. Germline CDR1 is SGHTA and CDR2 is FQGNSA. The CDR3 totals 15 residues. Trimming removed 1 base at V and 1 base at J, with 7 bases between. CDR3 amino acids: CASSLVAGTNEKLFF. For the CDR3, the DNA is TGTGCCAGCAGCTTAGTAGCCGGAACTAATGAAAAACTGTTTTTT. The entire variable domain, with the rest obtained from reference TRBV7-2 and TRBJ1-4, is as follows: GAGVSQSPSNKVTEKGKDVELRCDPISGHTALYWYRQSLGQGLEFLIYFQGNSAPDKSGLPSDRFSAERTGGSVSTLTIQRTQQEDSAVYLCASSLVAGTNEKLFFGSGTQLSVL.

This clone was recorded once. This chain uses TRBV7-9 with TRBJ2-5; 8 nucleotides agree with TRBD1. The CDR3 loop spans 14 amino acids. Looked up from germline, CDR1 is SEHNR and CDR2 is FQNEAQ (reference sequence). Germline trimming cut 4 bases from V and 3 bases from J; bases unmatched to any gene: 4. The chain's CDR3 is CASSSWTGKETQYF. CDR3 in DNA: TGTGCCAGCAGCTCCTGGACAGGGAAAGAGACCCAGTACTTC.

This chain uses TRBV19 with TRBJ1-3; D ambiguous. Per the germline V gene, CDR1 is LNHDA and CDR2 is SQIVND (reference sequence). There are 15 residues in the CDR3. V gave up 9 bases and J gave up 7 bases, with 22 bases separating them. The CDR3 region has the DNA TGTGCCAGCCGCATCGGCCGGGATGTTGACAACACCATATATTTT. Residues: CASRIGRDVDNTIYF.

This chain links TRBV5-1 with TRBJ2-5, with D perhaps TRBD1 (6 bases). Between the trimmed V and J ends, which lost 0 bases and 5 bases, there was a span of 14 bases. The CDR3 consists of 15 residues. Looked up from germline, CDR1 is SGHRS and CDR2 is YFSETQ. The chain's CDR3 is CASSLEGTGIETQYF. The CDR3 DNA reads as TGCGCCAGCAGCTTGGAGGGTACAGGGATCGAGACCCAGTACTTC.

The rearrangement joins TRBV7-2 to TRBJ2-1; D may be TRBD1 (5 bases). Germline assignment: CDR1 SGHTA and CDR2 FQGNSA. The CDR3 totals 15 residues. V was trimmed by 5 bases and J by 3 bases, leaving 14 bases between them. The chain's CDR3 is CASSPWGSIYNEQFF. The CDR3 DNA follows: TGTGCCAGCAGCCCCTGGGGCAGCATCTACAATGAGCAGTTCTTC.

The rearrangement links TRBV5-1 to TRBJ1-2, with D possibly TRBD1 on 6 matching bases. Trimming left V 6 bases short and J 4 bases short, with 13 bases between. In germline, CDR1 is SGHRS, CDR2 YFSETQ. The CDR3 extends over 13 amino acids. CDR3 amino acids: CASTNTGSYGYTF. CDR3 coding DNA: TGCGCCAGCACCAACACAGGGAGCTATGGCTACACCTTC.

The genes are TRBV7-2 and TRBJ2-5; 7 nucleotides align to TRBD2. The CDR3 covers 15 residues. Germline V gives CDR1 SGHTA, CDR2 FQGNSA. Trimming at V came to 5 bases and at J to 4 bases, leaving 10 bases not matched to a gene. CDR3 residues: CASSRDAGVGETQYF. The CDR3 DNA reads as TGTGCCAGCAGCCGGGACGCGGGGGTCGGAGAGACCCAGTACTTC.

The CDR3 protein is CASSLTRGEGATEAFF. The CDR3 DNA is TGTGCCAGCAGCTTGACTCGTGGGGAGGGAGCCACTGAAGCTTTCTTT. V usage is TRBV5-5 and J usage is TRBJ1-1; no reliable D call. Trimming removed 1 base from V and 4 bases from J, with 17 bases in between. The germline gives CDR1 SGHKS, CDR2 YYEKEE (reference sequence). The CDR3 contains 16 residues.

The J gene is TRBJ1-5, the V gene TRBV30, with D perhaps matching TRBD1 (6 bases). Germline values: CDR1 GTSNPN, CDR2 SVGIG (reference sequence). V was clipped by 0 bases and J by 3 bases, with 12 bases between them. CDR3 length equals 15 residues. The CDR3 nucleotides read TGTGCCTGGAGTGTAGAAGGGGGTGCCAATCAGCCCCAGCATTTT. This codes for CAWSVEGGANQPQHF.

The CDR3 DNA reads as TGTGCCAGCAGCTTTGACAATAATTCACCCCTCCACTTT. It translates to CASSFDNNSPLHF. This chain uses TRBV5-5 with TRBJ1-6; no clear D. CDR1 SGHKS and CDR2 YYEKEE come from the germline V gene (reference sequence). The length of the CDR3 is 13 residues. The V and J ends lost 2 bases and 5 bases respectively, with 5 bases between them.

The V call is TRBV5-8, the J call TRBJ2-3; the D gene is possibly TRBD2 (6 bases). Trimming removed 2 bases from V and 4 bases from J, with 11 bases in between. CDR3 size: 14 residues. The germline gives CDR1 SGHTS, CDR2 YDEGEE. The chain's CDR3 is CASSFGGIADTQYF. The CDR3 nucleotides are TGTGCCAGCAGCTTCGGGGGAATTGCAGATACGCAGTATTTT. The full variable domain, with the rest looked up from reference TRBV5-8 and TRBJ2-3, is EAGVTQSPTHLIKTRGQQATLRCSPISGHTSVYWYQQALGLGLQFLLWYDEGEERNRGNFPPRFSGRQFPNYSSELNVNALELEDSALYLCASSFGGIADTQYFGPGTRLTVL.

The chain combines TRBV9 with TRBJ2-1, with TRBD2 matching 8 bases. With 0 bases clipped from V and 9 bases from J, the junction kept 14 bases outside the gene matches. CDR1 is SGDLS, CDR2 YYNGEE, per germline. The CDR3 has 17 residues. DNA for the CDR3: TGTGCCAGCAGCGTAGCTGGGCGTGGGGGGGCGGGGGGTGAGCAGTTCTTC. Protein sequence: CASSVAGRGGAGGEQFF.

The chain couples TRBV7-9 to TRBJ2-7, with D maybe TRBD1 (5 bases). The V end lost 4 bases, the J end lost 0 bases, and 13 bases lay between the germline ends. The germline gives CDR1 SEHNR, CDR2 FQNEAQ (reference sequence). The length of the CDR3 is 15 residues. The CDR3 reads CASSSDSDSSYEQYF. The CDR3 coding sequence is TGTGCCAGCAGCTCCGACAGCGATAGCTCCTACGAGCAGTACTTC.

This rearrangement joins TRBV19 to TRBJ1-6; D possibly corresponds to TRBD1 (6 bases). The CDR3 is 13 residues long. V lost 10 bases to trimming and J lost 7 bases, with 14 bases between them. The germline CDR1 and CDR2 sequences are LNHDA and SQIVND (reference sequence). Here the CDR3 reads CATSGASNSPLHF. The DNA for the CDR3 is TGTGCCACCTCAGGGGCCTCCAATTCACCCCTCCACTTT.